This T cell receptor (beta chain) was recorded in a study of cytomegalovirus exposure and HLA in healthy donors. Germline V gene lookup returns CDR1 SGHDT and CDR2 YYEEEE. V gave up 0 bases and J gave up 2 bases, with 12 bases separating them. The CDR3 consists of 15 residues. Broader study findings: Associated with cytomegalovirus, according to the listing, were approximately 160 TCR beta chains.

About this clone itself: What it binds is not known.

Vbeta (60) and Jbeta (13) primers were used in the PCR. The assay was immunoSEQ multiplex PCR, and TCRdb's table has in-frame clones only and misses some. The sample yields roughly 100,000 clones, about 83% seen once. The chain carries TRBV5-6 and TRBJ2-7; D is uncertain. The TCR was taken from a man between 18 and 29 years old in good health and CMV-seronegative. The sample consisted of PBMCs. This CDR3 reads CASSLGLQQPYEQYF. DNA of the CDR3: TGTGCCAGCAGCTTGGGGTTACAACAGCCCTACGAGCAGTACTTC.